One TCR beta chain is described in this entry. Its antigen is undetermined. The sample belongs to a study of CXCR3-negative and CXCR3-positive naive CD8 T cells. Germline assignment: CDR1 MDHEN and CDR2 SYDVKM. This CDR3 spans 13 amino acids. CD45RO-CCR7+CD27+CD95- characterized naive CD8+ T cells. Findings of the study overall: CXCR3-positive naive cells had TRB CDR3s that were more hydrophobic than CXCR3-negative naive cells had.

Preparation of TRB cDNA libraries relied on 5' RACE carrying UMI labels. With the 5' RACE reads reprocessed, TCRdb shows one record per CDR3 protein and no DNA. This sample's clone table lists some 85,000 distinct CDR3 sequences. Sample: naive CXCR3+ CD8+ T cells from blood. Subset described: CD45RO-CCR7+CD27+CD95- naive CD8+ T cells expressing CXCR3 (TNR3+). The rearrangement links TRBV28 to TRBJ1-2. The receptor's source is a human donor in good health. Some clones in this sample may be carry-over from other donors' samples. This CDR3 reads CASSFGTYYGYTF.